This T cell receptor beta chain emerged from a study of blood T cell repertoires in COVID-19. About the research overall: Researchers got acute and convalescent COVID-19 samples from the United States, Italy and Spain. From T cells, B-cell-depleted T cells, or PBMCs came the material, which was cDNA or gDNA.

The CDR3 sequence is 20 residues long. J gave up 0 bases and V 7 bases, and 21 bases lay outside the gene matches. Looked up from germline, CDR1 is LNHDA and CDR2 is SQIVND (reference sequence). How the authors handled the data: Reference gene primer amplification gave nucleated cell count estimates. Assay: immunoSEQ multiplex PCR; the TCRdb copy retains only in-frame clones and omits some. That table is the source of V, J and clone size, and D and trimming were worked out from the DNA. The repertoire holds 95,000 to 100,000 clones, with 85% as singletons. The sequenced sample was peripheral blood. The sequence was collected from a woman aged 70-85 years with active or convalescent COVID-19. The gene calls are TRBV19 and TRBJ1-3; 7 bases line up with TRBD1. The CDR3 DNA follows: TGTGCCAGTAAAGGGGGCGTAGCCGCCGGATCAGGGGCCTCTGGAAACACCATATATTTT. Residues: CASKGGVAAGSGASGNTIYF.